The source of this T cell receptor (beta chain) is a study of T cells after yellow fever vaccination. Looked up from germline, CDR1 is SGHVS and CDR2 is FNYEAQ. CDR3 length: 13 residues. After removal of 6 bases from V and 3 bases from J, the junction contained 1 base not matched to a gene. Findings and limits, study-wide: Abundant bulk-derived clonotypes could contaminate FACS-sorted repertoires. Clones from primary vaccination mostly reappeared after the booster (roughly 95% CD4, roughly 87% CD8).

This clonotype was seen a few times. Its antigen remains unknown. Researchers made TCR cDNA using 5'RACE template switching, and this step added a universal primer site and UMIs. TCRdb reprocessed the 5' RACE reads with MiXCR, giving one entry per CDR3 protein. Here the sample spans under 400,000 distinct CDR3 sequences, around 13% being singletons. The TCR originated in a man between 18 and 35 years old who received the YFV17D yellow fever vaccine. The sample in question was CD4+ T cells sorted from PBMCs, obtained 15 days after the yellow fever booster vaccination. The V call is TRBV7-6, the J call TRBJ2-1; TRBD2 aligns across 8 bases. CDR3 sequence: CASRRGVYNEQFF. DNA for the CDR3: TGTGCCAGCAGGCGGGGGGTCTACAATGAGCAGTTCTTC.